The T cell receptor beta chain under discussion was sequenced for a study of blood T cell repertoires in COVID-19. CDR3 size: 14 residues. V was clipped by 3 bases and J by 0 bases, with 10 bases between them. The germline gives CDR1 GTSNPN, CDR2 SVGIG (reference sequence). Only in-frame clones appear in the TCRdb table, and some are missing; sequencing was by immunoSEQ multiplex PCR. The sample contains approximately 270,000 clones, 91% of which appear only once. The rearrangement links TRBV30 to TRBJ2-3; perhaps TRBD1 as D (6 bases). The sequenced sample consisted of PBMCs or T cells enriched from blood (not recorded which). This receptor was obtained from a human donor in a cohort exposed to, infected with or recovered from COVID-19 (not recorded which). The donor label of this sample is uncertain. The CDR3 DNA reads as TGTGCCTGGAGGGCGGACAGTAGCACAGATACGCAGTATTTT. The encoded protein is CAWRADSSTDTQYF. The entire variable domain, with the rest obtained from reference TRBV30 and TRBJ2-3, is as follows: SQTIHQWPATLVQPVGSPLSLECTVEGTSNPNLYWYRQAAGRGLQLLFYSVGIGQISSEVPQNLSASRPQDRQFILSSKKLLLSDSGFYLCAWRADSSTDTQYFGPGTRLTVL.